This passage covers 10 T cell receptor beta chains from one sample sequenced in a study of CD8+ T cells in alopecia areata. The treatment was: oral pan-JAK inhibitor, 5-10 mg twice daily. RNA extraction was followed by reverse transcription into cDNA, which acted as the sequencing template. Sequenced by immunoSEQ multiplex PCR; TCRdb stores in-frame clones only, minus some. The sample holds about 120,000 clones, approximately 51% seen once. Sequencing was performed on CD4+ T cells sorted from blood, taken at week 24, from a patient treated with tofacitinib. The receptors here all came from a human donor with alopecia areata.

This clone has a single count. This sequence joins TRBV30 and TRBJ2-7; no firm D call. The CDR3 spans 12 residues. Trimming pared 2 bases from V and 7 bases from J, leaving 12 bases between. The germline V gene encodes CDR1 GTSNPN and CDR2 SVGIG (reference sequence). The CDR3 here is CAWSYSLKEQYF. CDR3 nucleotides: TGTGCCTGGAGTTACAGCCTTAAGGAGCAGTACTTC. Filled out from reference TRBV30 and TRBJ2-7, the complete variable domain reads SQTIHQWPATLVQPVGSPLSLECTVEGTSNPNLYWYRQAAGRGLQLLFYSVGIGQISSEVPQNLSASRPQDRQFILSSKKLLLSDSGFYLCAWSYSLKEQYFGPGTRLTVT.

This clone has just a few counts. The chain is built from TRBV10-3 and TRBJ2-2; possibly TRBD1 for D (6 bases). The CDR3 runs to 13 residues. Trimming stripped 4 bases from V and 4 bases from J, with 7 bases between. Germline CDR1 ENHRY, CDR2 SYGVKD. CDR3 sequence (DNA): TGTGCCATCAGTGGAGGGGGCACCGGGGAGCTGTTTTTT. It encodes CAISGGGTGELFF.

The J gene is TRBJ1-2, the V gene TRBV29-1; 9 bases line up with TRBD1. The CDR3 is 14 amino acids. V trimming: 3 bases; J trimming: 7 bases; junction bases outside the gene matches: 9. Looked up from germline, CDR1 is SQVTM and CDR2 is ANQGSEA. The CDR3 coding sequence is TGCAGCGTTGAGATAATAGGACAGGGGACTGGCTACACCTTC. This gives the protein CSVEIIGQGTGYTF.

CDR3 DNA sequence: TGTGCCAGCAGCCCTCGACAGTTCCCAAACTATGGCTACACCTTC. Amino acid sequence: CASSPRQFPNYGYTF. V and J are TRBV13 and TRBJ1-2, with a weak D call TRBD1 (5 bases). CDR3 length: 15 amino acids. Per germline, CDR1 PRHDT and CDR2 FYEKMQ (reference sequence). Between the trimmed V and J ends, which lost 5 bases and 2 bases, there was a span of 15 bases.

This clone has only a few counts. V is TRBV29-1 and J is TRBJ1-2, with a weak D call TRBD1 (6 bases). Per the germline V gene, CDR1 is SQVTM and CDR2 is ANQGSEA. V was trimmed by 6 bases and J by 7 bases, leaving 15 bases between them. The CDR3 length is 12 residues. CDR3 DNA: TGCAGCGTCGATACAGGGTCTGGTGGCTACACCTTC. Amino acid sequence: CSVDTGSGGYTF.

This clone was detected only a few times. J is TRBJ1-1 and V is TRBV7-9, with a tentative D call TRBD1 (6 bases). V lost 5 bases and J lost 3, with 13 bases in between. This CDR3 contains 14 residues. Germline loops: CDR1 SEHNR, CDR2 FQNEAQ (reference sequence). CDR3 bases: TGTGCCAGCAGCCCGAGGGGGGGTGACACTGAAGCTTTCTTT. It codes for CASSPRGGDTEAFF. Looking up the rest from reference TRBV7-9 and TRBJ1-1 gives the full variable domain: DTGVSQNPRHKITKRGQNVTFRCDPISEHNRLYWYRQTLGQGPEFLTYFQNEAQLEKSRLLSDRFSAERPKGSFSTLEIQRTEQGDSAMYLCASSPRGGDTEAFFGQGTRLTVV.

The gene calls are TRBV7-2 and TRBJ2-5; 9 bases are a match to TRBD1. In germline, CDR1 is SGHTA, CDR2 FQGNSA. The V segment lost 5 bases and the J segment 0 bases; nucleotides outside the gene matches: 4. The CDR3 covers 15 residues. The chain's CDR3 is CASSRGTGHQETQYF. For the CDR3, the DNA is TGTGCCAGCAGCCGTGGGACAGGGCACCAAGAGACCCAGTACTTC.

The sample holds one count of this clone. This chain links TRBV5-4 with TRBJ1-2; D is uncertain. The CDR3 runs 14 residues. Trimming cost V 0 bases and J 7 bases, with 13 bases left between them. Germline V gene sequence: CDR1 SGHNT, CDR2 YYREEE (reference sequence). This chain's CDR3 is CASSLGPREGGYTF. The CDR3 DNA reads TGTGCCAGCAGCTTGGGACCGAGGGAGGGTGGCTACACCTTC. The variable domain in full, with the rest retrieved from reference TRBV5-4 and TRBJ1-2, is ETGVTQSPTHLIKTRGQQVTLRCSSQSGHNTVSWYQQALGQGPQFIFQYYREEENGRGNFPPRFSGLQFPNYSSELNVNALELDDSALYLCASSLGPREGGYTFGSGTRLTVV.

The CDR3 DNA sequence: TGTGCCTGGAGTACCGGGACAGGGGTTGGAAACACCATATATTTT. Translation: CAWSTGTGVGNTIYF. J is TRBJ1-3 and V is TRBV30, with 10 bases fitting TRBD1. This CDR3 region has 15 residues. V trimming: 2 bases; J trimming: 3 bases; junction bases outside the gene matches: 4. Germline CDR1 and CDR2: GTSNPN and SVGIG (reference sequence).

V is TRBV9 and J is TRBJ2-3; 8 positions agree with TRBD1. The CDR3 contains 16 residues. V was clipped by 2 bases and J by 0 bases; unmatched bases: 5. Germline CDR1 SGDLS, CDR2 YYNGEE. The CDR3 DNA is TGTGCCAGCAGCGTTGGGACAGGAGCTAGCACAGATACGCAGTATTTT. It codes for CASSVGTGASTDTQYF.